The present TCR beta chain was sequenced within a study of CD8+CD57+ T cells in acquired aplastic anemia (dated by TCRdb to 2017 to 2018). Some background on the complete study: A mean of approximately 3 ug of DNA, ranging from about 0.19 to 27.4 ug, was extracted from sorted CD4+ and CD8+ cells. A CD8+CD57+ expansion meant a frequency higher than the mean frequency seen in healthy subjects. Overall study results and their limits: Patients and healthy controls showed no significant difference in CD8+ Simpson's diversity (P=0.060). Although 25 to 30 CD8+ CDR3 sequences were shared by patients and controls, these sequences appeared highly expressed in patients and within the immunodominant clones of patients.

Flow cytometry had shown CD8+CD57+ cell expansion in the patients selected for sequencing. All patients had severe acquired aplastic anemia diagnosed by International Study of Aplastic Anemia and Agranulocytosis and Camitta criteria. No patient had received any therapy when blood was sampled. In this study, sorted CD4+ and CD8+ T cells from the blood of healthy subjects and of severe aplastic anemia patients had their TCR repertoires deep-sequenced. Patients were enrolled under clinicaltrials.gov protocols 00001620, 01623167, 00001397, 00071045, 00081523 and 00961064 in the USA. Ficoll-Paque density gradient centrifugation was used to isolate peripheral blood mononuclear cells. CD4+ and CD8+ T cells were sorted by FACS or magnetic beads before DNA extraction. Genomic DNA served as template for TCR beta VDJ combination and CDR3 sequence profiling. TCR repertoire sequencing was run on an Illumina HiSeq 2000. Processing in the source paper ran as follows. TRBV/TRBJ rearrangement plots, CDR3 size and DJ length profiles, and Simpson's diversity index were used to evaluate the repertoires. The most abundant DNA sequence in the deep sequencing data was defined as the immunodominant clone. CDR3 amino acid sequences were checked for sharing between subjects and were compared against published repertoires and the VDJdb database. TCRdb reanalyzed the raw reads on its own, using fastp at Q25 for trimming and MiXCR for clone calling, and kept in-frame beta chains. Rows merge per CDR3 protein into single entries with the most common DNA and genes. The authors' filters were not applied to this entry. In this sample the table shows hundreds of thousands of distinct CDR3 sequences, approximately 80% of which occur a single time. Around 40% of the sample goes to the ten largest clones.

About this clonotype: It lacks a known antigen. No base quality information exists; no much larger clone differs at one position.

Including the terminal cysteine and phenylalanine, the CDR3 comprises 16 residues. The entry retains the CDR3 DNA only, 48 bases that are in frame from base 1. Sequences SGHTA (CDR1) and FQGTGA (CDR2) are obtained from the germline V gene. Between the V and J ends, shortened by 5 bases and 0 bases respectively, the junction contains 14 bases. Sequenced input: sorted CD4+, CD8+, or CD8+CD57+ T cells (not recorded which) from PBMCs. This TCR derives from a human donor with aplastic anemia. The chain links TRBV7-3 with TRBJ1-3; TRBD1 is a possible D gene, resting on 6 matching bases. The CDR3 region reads CASSRNQGSSGNTIYF. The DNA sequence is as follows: TGTGCCAGCAGCCGAAATCAGGGGAGCTCTGGAAACACCATATATTTT.